This TCR beta chain was profiled in a study of T cell changes during pregnancy in multiple sclerosis. Germline CDR1 SNHLY, CDR2 FYNNEI. V dropped 6 bases and J dropped 3; count of bases not matched to a gene: 3. The CDR3 covers 13 residues. This table comes from immunoSEQ multiplex PCR, and its TCRdb copy is limited to in-frame clones, with some not included. The sample yields just under 65,000 clones, around 91% seen once. The receptor's source is a female donor in good health, enrolled as a control in a pregnancy study. The source was peripheral blood, collected after pregnancy. The chain uses TRBV2 and TRBJ2-5; 8 positions agree with TRBD1. CDR3 sequence reads: CASREDREETQYF. The CDR3 nucleotides read TGTGCCAGCAGGGAGGACAGGGAAGAGACCCAGTACTTC. Variable domain in full (rest from reference TRBV2 and TRBJ2-5): EPEVTQTPSHQVTQMGQEVILRCVPISNHLYFYWYRQILGQKVEFLVSFYNNEISEKSEIFDDQFSVERPDGSNFTLKIRSTKLEDSAMYFCASREDREETQYFGPGTRLLVL.